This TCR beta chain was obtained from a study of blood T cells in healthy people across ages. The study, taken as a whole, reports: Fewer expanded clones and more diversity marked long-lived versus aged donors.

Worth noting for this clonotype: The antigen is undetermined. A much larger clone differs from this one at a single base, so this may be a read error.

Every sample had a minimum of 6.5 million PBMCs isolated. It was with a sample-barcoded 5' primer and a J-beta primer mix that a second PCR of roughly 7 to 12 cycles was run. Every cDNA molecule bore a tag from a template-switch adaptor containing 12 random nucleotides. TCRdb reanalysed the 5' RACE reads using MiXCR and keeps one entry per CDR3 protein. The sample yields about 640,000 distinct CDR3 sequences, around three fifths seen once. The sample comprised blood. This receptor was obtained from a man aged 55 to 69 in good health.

The chain's CDR3 is CASSGSCTGANVLTF. The CDR3, as DNA: TGTGCCAGCAGTGGGAGTTGTACTGGGGCCAACGTCCTGACTTTC. The rearrangement joins TRBV6-2 or TRBV6-3 to TRBJ2-6, with D tentatively TRBD2 (5 bases). This CDR3 has 15 residues. Per the germline V gene, CDR1 is MNHEY and CDR2 is SVGEGT. V was cut by 5 bases and J by 2 bases, with 10 bases left in between.